This TCR beta chain was recovered during a study of T cells in Graves' hyperthyroidism and ophthalmopathy. Researchers took RNA transcripts and amplified the TCR beta CDR3 regions from them. The primer set for the first-round RT-PCR of the TCR CDR3 was HTBI. TCRdb re-called the multiplex PCR reads through MiXCR, storing one row per CDR3 protein. The table shows around 400,000 distinct CDR3 sequences, with roughly 15% occurring only once. V shed 1 base and J shed 4 bases, with 6 bases lying between them. The CDR3 is made up of 13 amino acids. The germline CDR1 and CDR2 sequences are LNHDA and SQIVND (reference sequence).

The chain has TRBV19 and TRBJ2-3; D remains unclear. The clonotype originates from a woman aged 60 to 75 with Graves' ophthalmopathy. The sample taken for sequencing was blood. This CDR3 reads CASSIGAPDTQYF. CDR3 in DNA: TGTGCCAGTAGTATAGGGGCTCCAGATACGCAGTATTTT.